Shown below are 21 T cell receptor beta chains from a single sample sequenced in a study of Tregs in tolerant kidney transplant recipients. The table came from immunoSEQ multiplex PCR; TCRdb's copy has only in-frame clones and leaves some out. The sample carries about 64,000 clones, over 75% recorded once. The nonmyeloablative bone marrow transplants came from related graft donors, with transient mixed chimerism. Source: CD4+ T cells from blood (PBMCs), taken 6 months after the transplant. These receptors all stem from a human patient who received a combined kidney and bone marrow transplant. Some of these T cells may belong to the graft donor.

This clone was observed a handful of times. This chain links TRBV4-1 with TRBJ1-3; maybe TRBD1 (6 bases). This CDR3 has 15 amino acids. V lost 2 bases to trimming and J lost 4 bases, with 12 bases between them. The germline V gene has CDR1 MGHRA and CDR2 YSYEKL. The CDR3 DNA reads TGCGCCAGCAGCCAACCGTGGACAGTAGGAAACACCATATATTTT. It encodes CASSQPWTVGNTIYF.

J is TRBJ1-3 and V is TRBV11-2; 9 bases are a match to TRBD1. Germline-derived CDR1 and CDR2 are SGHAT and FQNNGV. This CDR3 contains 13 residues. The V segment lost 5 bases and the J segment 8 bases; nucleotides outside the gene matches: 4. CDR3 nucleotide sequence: TGTGCCAGCAGCACACAGGGGGCTGACACCATATATTTT. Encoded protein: CASSTQGADTIYF.

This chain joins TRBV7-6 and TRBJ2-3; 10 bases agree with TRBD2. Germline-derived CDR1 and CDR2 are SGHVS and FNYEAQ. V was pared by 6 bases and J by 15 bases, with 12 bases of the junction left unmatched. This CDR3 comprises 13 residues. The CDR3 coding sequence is TGTGCCAGCAGTTTTACTAGCGGGGAGCCAATATATTTT. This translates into CASSFTSGEPIYF.

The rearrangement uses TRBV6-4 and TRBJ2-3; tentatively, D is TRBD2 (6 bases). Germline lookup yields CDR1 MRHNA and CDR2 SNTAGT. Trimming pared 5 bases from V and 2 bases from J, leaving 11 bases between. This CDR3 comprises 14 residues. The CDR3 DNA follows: TGTGCCAGCAGTCCGGGACTTATCACAGATACGCAGTATTTT. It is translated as CASSPGLITDTQYF.

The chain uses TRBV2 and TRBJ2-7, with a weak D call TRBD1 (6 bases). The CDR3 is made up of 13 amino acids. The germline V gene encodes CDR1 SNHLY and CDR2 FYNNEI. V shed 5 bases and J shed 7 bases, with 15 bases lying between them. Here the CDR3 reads CASSMQGPGEQYF. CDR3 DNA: TGTGCCAGCAGTATGCAGGGGCCGGGGGAGCAGTACTTC. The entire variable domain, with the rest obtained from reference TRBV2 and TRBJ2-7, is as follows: EPEVTQTPSHQVTQMGQEVILRCVPISNHLYFYWYRQILGQKVEFLVSFYNNEISEKSEIFDDQFSVERPDGSNFTLKIRSTKLEDSAMYFCASSMQGPGEQYFGPGTRLTVT.

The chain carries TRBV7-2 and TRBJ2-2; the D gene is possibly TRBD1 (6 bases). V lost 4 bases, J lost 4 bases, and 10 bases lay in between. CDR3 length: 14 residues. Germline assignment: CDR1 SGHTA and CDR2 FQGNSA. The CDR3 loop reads CASSSGQITGELFF. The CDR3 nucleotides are TGTGCCAGCAGCTCCGGACAGATCACCGGGGAGCTGTTTTTT.

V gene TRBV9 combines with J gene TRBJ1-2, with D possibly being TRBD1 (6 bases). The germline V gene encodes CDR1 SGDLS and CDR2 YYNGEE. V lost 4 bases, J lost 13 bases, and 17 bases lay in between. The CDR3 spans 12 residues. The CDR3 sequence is CASSPLGGKSTF. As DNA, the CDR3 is TGTGCCAGCAGCCCCCTAGGGGGTAAGTCCACCTTC.

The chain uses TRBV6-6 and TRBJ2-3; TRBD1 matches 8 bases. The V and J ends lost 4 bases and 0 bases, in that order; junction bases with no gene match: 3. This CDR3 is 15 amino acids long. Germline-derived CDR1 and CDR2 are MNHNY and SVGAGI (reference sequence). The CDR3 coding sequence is TGTGCCAGCAGTTTACGGACAGGGAGCACAGATACGCAGTATTTT. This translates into CASSLRTGSTDTQYF.

The CDR3 DNA follows: TGTGCCAGCAGCAAGGGACAGGGGAGGGGCTACGAGCAGTACTTC. It codes for CASSKGQGRGYEQYF. The gene calls are TRBV11-3 and TRBJ2-7; 10 bases fit TRBD1. Germline CDR1 reads SGHNT; CDR2 reads YENEEA. V was clipped by 5 bases and J by 3 bases; unmatched bases: 7. The CDR3 spans 15 residues.

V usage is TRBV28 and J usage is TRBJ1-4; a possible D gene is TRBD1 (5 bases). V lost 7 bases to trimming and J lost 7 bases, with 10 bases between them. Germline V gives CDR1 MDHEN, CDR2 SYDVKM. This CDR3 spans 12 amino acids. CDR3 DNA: TGTGCCAGCAAGCAGGGAGGTGAAAAACTGTTTTTT. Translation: CASKQGGEKLFF.

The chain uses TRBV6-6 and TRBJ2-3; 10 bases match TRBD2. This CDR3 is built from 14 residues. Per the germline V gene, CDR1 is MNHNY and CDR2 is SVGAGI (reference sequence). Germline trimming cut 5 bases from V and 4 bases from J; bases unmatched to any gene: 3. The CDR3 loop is CASSKREGADTQYF. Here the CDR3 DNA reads TGTGCCAGCAGTAAGCGGGAGGGTGCAGATACGCAGTATTTT.

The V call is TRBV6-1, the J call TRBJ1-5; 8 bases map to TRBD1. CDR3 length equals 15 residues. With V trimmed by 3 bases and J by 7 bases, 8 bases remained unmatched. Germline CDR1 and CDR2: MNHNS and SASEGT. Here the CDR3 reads CASSEQGARGQPQHF. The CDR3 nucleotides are TGTGCCAGCAGTGAGCAGGGGGCTAGGGGCCAGCCCCAGCATTTT.

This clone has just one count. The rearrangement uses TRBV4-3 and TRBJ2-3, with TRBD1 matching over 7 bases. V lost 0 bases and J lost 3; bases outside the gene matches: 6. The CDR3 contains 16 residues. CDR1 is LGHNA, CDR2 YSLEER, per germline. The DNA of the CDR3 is TGCGCCAGCAGCCAAGAAGGTTGGGGACAGACAGATACGCAGTATTTT. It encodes CASSQEGWGQTDTQYF.

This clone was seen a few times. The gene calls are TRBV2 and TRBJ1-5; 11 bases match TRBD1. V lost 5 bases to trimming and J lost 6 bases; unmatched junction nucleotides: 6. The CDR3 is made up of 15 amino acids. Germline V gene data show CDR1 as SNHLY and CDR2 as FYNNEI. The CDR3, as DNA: TGTGCCAGCAGTCAGGACAGGGGGCTGCGTCAGCCCCAGCATTTT. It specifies CASSQDRGLRQPQHF. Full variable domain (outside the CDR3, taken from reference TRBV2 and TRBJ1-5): EPEVTQTPSHQVTQMGQEVILRCVPISNHLYFYWYRQILGQKVEFLVSFYNNEISEKSEIFDDQFSVERPDGSNFTLKIRSTKLEDSAMYFCASSQDRGLRQPQHFGDGTRLSIL.

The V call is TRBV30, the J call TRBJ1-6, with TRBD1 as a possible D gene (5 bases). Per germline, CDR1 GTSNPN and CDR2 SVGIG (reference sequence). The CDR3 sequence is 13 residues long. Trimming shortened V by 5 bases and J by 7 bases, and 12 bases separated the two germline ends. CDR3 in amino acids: CAWAEQGNSPLHF. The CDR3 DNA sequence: TGTGCCTGGGCAGAGCAGGGAAATTCACCCCTCCACTTT.

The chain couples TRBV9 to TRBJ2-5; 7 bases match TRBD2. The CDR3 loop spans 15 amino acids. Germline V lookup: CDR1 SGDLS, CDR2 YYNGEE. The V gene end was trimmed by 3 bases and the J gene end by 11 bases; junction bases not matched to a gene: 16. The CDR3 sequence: CASSAREGWLGEQYF. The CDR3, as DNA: TGTGCCAGCAGCGCTAGGGAGGGGTGGTTGGGGGAGCAGTACTTC.

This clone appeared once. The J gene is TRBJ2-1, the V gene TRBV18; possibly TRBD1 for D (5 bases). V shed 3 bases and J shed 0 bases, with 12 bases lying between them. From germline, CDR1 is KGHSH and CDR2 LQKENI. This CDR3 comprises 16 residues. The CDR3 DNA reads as TGTGCCAGCTCACCCCGACAGTCAGTCTCCTACAATGAGCAGTTCTTC. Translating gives CASSPRQSVSYNEQFF.

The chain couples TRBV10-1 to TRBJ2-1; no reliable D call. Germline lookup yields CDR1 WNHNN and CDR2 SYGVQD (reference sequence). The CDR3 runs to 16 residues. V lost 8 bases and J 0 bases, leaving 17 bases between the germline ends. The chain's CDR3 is CASLPVRLTSYNEQFF. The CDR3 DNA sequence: TGCGCCAGCTTGCCCGTGAGGTTAACCTCCTACAATGAGCAGTTCTTC.

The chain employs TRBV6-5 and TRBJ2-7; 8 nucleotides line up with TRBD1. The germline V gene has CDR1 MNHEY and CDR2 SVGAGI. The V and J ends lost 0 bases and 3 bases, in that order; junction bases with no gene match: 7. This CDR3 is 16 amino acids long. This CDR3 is CASSYSPRGPSYEQYF. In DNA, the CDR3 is TGTGCCAGCAGTTACTCACCCAGGGGGCCCAGCTACGAGCAGTACTTC.

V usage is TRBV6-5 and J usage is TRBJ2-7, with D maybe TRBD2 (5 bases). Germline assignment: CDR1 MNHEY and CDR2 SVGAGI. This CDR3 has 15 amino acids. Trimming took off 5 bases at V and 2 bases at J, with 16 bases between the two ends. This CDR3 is CASSPSRDTTYEQYF. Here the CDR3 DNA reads TGTGCCAGCAGTCCCTCTCGGGATACAACCTACGAGCAGTACTTC.

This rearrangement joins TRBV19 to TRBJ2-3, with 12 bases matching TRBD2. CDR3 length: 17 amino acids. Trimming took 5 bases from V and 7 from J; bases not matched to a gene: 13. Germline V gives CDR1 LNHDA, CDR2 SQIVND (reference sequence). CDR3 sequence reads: CASSPRLAGDWRHTQYF. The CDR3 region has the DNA TGTGCCAGTAGTCCGAGACTAGCGGGGGACTGGCGGCATACGCAGTATTTT.